This paragraph reports one TCR beta chain. The record originates from a study of blood T cell repertoires in COVID-19. The wider study: In each case, the material was cDNA or gDNA derived from T cells, B-cell-depleted T cells, or PBMCs.

The CDR3 contains 15 residues. Germline V gene data show CDR1 as MDHEN and CDR2 as SYDVKM. The V end was cut by 0 bases, the J end by 1 base, with 9 bases between. Original data processing: Scientists estimated how many nucleated cells there were by amplifying reference gene primers. Here immunoSEQ multiplex PCR was the method, and the copy in TCRdb shows in-frame clones only, minus some. V, J and clone size derive from that table, while D and trimming were established from the DNA sequence. The sample lists about 110,000 clones; approximately 80% were seen once. The receptor comes from a woman in her seventies with acute or convalescent COVID-19. The chain recombines TRBV28 with TRBJ1-1; D may be TRBD1 (5 bases). Sequencing input: peripheral blood. CDR3 residues: CASSLWGRGNTEAFF. In DNA form, the CDR3 reads TGTGCCAGCAGTTTATGGGGGCGAGGGAACACTGAAGCTTTCTTT.